Following are 18 T cell receptor beta chains from one sample sequenced in a study of shared clonotypes between healthy human individuals. Generated by immunoSEQ multiplex PCR, the TCRdb table keeps only in-frame clones and is missing some. Of under 1 million clones in the sample, 90% to 98% were seen once. Naive CD8 cells lacked CD45RO, underwent positive selection for CCR7 and left out terminally differentiated effector memory CD45RA+ cells. What was sequenced was naive CD8+ T cells sorted from blood. The receptors were sampled from a man under 40 in good health.

The chain has TRBV10-1 and TRBJ2-7, with a possible D match to TRBD1 (6 bases). CDR3 length equals 16 residues. Germline CDR1 and CDR2: WNHNN and SYGVQD (reference sequence). V was pared by 3 bases and J by 3 bases, with 18 bases between. CDR3 sequence reads: CASSESTGLGVYEQYF. As DNA, the CDR3 is TGCGCCAGCAGTGAATCAACAGGGCTCGGGGTCTACGAGCAGTACTTC.

The chain couples TRBV7-9 to TRBJ2-1; 11 bases align to TRBD1. The CDR3 loop spans 15 amino acids. V gave up 6 bases and J gave up 6 bases; unmatched junction bases: 7. Germline V gene data show CDR1 as SEHNR and CDR2 as FQNEAQ (reference sequence). Here the CDR3 reads CASRTGQGAVNEQFF. CDR3 DNA sequence: TGTGCCAGCAGGACCGGACAGGGGGCGGTCAATGAGCAGTTCTTC. The full variable domain, its missing parts supplied by reference TRBV7-9 and TRBJ2-1, is DTGVSQNPRHKITKRGQNVTFRCDPISEHNRLYWYRQTLGQGPEFLTYFQNEAQLEKSRLLSDRFSAERPKGSFSTLEIQRTEQGDSAMYLCASRTGQGAVNEQFFGPGTRLTVL.

This clone was counted a single time. The chain employs TRBV10-3 and TRBJ1-1; D not resolved. CDR1 and CDR2 (germline): ENHRY, SYGVKD. The CDR3 is 15 residues long. Trimming left V 4 bases short and J 1 base short, with 13 bases between. In nucleotides, the CDR3 is TGTGCCATCAGTGGCGGTACGATGTCGAACACTGAAGCTTTCTTT. It specifies CAISGGTMSNTEAFF.

Here the CDR3 reads CASSITVQETQYF. The DNA of the CDR3 is TGTGCCAGCAGCATAACAGTACAAGAGACCCAGTACTTC. The chain recombines TRBV7-8 with TRBJ2-5; D unresolved. The germline gives CDR1 SGHVS, CDR2 FQNEAQ. This CDR3 is 13 amino acids long. Trimming removed 5 bases at V and 2 bases at J, with 9 bases between. Complete variable domain (other parts from reference TRBV7-8 and TRBJ2-5): GAGVSQSPRYKVAKRGQDVALRCDPISGHVSLFWYQQALGQGPEFLTYFQNEAQLDKSGLPSDRFFAERPEGSVSTLKIQRTQQEDSAVYLCASSITVQETQYFGPGTRLLVL.

This clone has a single count. V and J are TRBV9 and TRBJ2-5; D may correspond to TRBD1 or TRBD2 (5 bases each). V was pared by 2 bases and J by 5 bases, with 13 bases between. This CDR3 is 14 amino acids long. Germline V gene data show CDR1 as SGDLS and CDR2 as YYNGEE. Here the CDR3 DNA reads TGTGCCAGCAGCGTGGGATGGGGGTCCGAGACCCAGTACTTC. Its protein is CASSVGWGSETQYF.

On this clone: The same CDR3 also results from other DNA sequences found in this sample. This sequence joins TRBV7-9 and TRBJ2-3; no clear D. There are 12 residues in the CDR3. Trimming cost V 1 base and J 2 bases, with 1 base left between them. Germline lookup yields CDR1 SEHNR and CDR2 FQNEAQ (reference sequence). The CDR3 loop reads CASSLDTDTQYF. CDR3 coding DNA: TGTGCCAGCAGCTTAGACACAGATACGCAGTATTTT. The full variable domain, its missing parts supplied by reference TRBV7-9 and TRBJ2-3, is DTGVSQNPRHKITKRGQNVTFRCDPISEHNRLYWYRQTLGQGPEFLTYFQNEAQLEKSRLLSDRFSAERPKGSFSTLEIQRTEQGDSAMYLCASSLDTDTQYFGPGTRLTVL.

V gene TRBV14 combines with J gene TRBJ1-2, with D tentatively TRBD1 (5 bases). The CDR3 spans 13 residues. V lost 0 bases and J 6 bases, leaving 8 bases between the germline ends. Per germline, CDR1 SGHDN and CDR2 FVKESK. The CDR3 coding sequence is TGTGCCAGCAGCCAAGAGGGGGGGAATGGCTACACCTTC. Translation gives CASSQEGGNGYTF.

The V call is TRBV7-6, the J call TRBJ2-1, with 7 bases identical to TRBD2. Germline V gene lookup returns CDR1 SGHVS and CDR2 FNYEAQ. The CDR3 runs 18 residues. V lost 4 bases, J lost 3 bases, and 15 bases stayed unmatched. The chain's CDR3 is CASSSPAAGTSFYNEQFF. CDR3 DNA: TGTGCCAGCAGCTCCCCCGCAGCGGGAACATCCTTCTACAATGAGCAGTTCTTC.

CDR3: CASSSGQGAGANVLTF. The CDR3 region has the DNA TGTGCCAGCAGCTCGGGACAGGGGGCTGGGGCCAACGTCCTGACTTTC. This chain joins TRBV11-3 and TRBJ2-6, with 11 bases matching TRBD1. The CDR3 consists of 16 residues. V was clipped by 4 bases and J by 2 bases; unmatched bases: 1. The germline gives CDR1 SGHNT, CDR2 YENEEA.

About this clone: Additional DNA sequences in this sample encode the identical CDR3. V gene TRBV5-6 combines with J gene TRBJ1-5; D might be TRBD1 (5 bases). Trimming left V 0 bases short and J 4 bases short, with 11 bases between. In germline, CDR1 is SGHDT, CDR2 YYEEEE. CDR3 length equals 15 residues. The CDR3 spells CASSLGQGLNQPQHF. Here the CDR3 DNA reads TGTGCCAGCAGCTTGGGGCAGGGACTTAATCAGCCCCAGCATTTT.

The chain employs TRBV23-1 and TRBJ2-7; possibly TRBD1 or TRBD2 for D (5 bases each). TRBV23-1 is given ORF status, its function remaining uncertain. The ends were cut back, 3 bases at V and 1 base at J, with 28 bases in the middle. This CDR3 is built from 20 residues. CDR3 protein: CASSHHSEGRDQGFSYEQYF. Here the CDR3 DNA reads TGCGCCAGCAGTCATCACTCAGAGGGCAGGGATCAAGGTTTTTCCTACGAGCAGTACTTC.

This clone was counted a single time. The chain employs TRBV6-5 and TRBJ1-1; D unclear. Germline lookup yields CDR1 MNHEY and CDR2 SVGAGI. The CDR3 covers 13 residues. The V and J ends lost 2 bases and 0 bases respectively, with 4 bases between them. CDR3 protein: CASSYEVNTEAFF. CDR3 DNA sequence: TGTGCCAGCAGTTACGAAGTGAACACTGAAGCTTTCTTT.

CDR3 coding DNA: TGTGCCAGCAGCCCTAGCGGCTCCTACAATGAGCAGTTCTTC. This encodes CASSPSGSYNEQFF. The chain is built from TRBV7-3 and TRBJ2-1, with TRBD2 identical over 7 bases. Germline trimming cut 5 bases from V and 0 bases from J; bases unmatched to any gene: 1. The germline CDR1 and CDR2 sequences are SGHTA and FQGTGA. The CDR3 runs 14 residues.

The chain links TRBV9 to TRBJ1-2; TRBD1 aligns across 7 bases. The J segment lost 7 bases and the V segment lost 0 bases, leaving 9 bases of the junction unmatched. This CDR3 region has 15 residues. Germline-derived CDR1 and CDR2 are SGDLS and YYNGEE. As DNA, the CDR3 is TGTGCCAGCAGCGTAGACAGGGGCGGCGGAGGTGGCTACACCTTC. Residues: CASSVDRGGGGGYTF.

As to this clone: At the DNA level, this CDR3 is encoded by other sequences in the same sample as well. The gene calls are TRBV27 and TRBJ2-7, with D unclear. The V gene lost 0 bases and the J gene lost 2 bases, with 5 bases spanning the gap. This CDR3 spans 13 amino acids. The germline CDR1 and CDR2 sequences are MNHEY and SMNVEV (reference sequence). CDR3 region: CASSLSTAYEQYF. CDR3 nucleotides: TGTGCCAGCAGTTTATCGACTGCCTACGAGCAGTACTTC.

The chain couples TRBV7-2 to TRBJ2-2; weak D call: TRBD1 (6 bases). Trimming pared 6 bases from V and 0 bases from J, leaving 20 bases between. Germline lookup yields CDR1 SGHTA and CDR2 FQGNSA. The CDR3 is 18 residues long. The CDR3 DNA follows: TGTGCCAGCAGGCCCACCCCGGACAGACCCGCGAACACCGGGGAGCTGTTTTTT. Its translation is CASRPTPDRPANTGELFF. The whole variable domain, filled in from reference TRBV7-2 and TRBJ2-2, reads GAGVSQSPSNKVTEKGKDVELRCDPISGHTALYWYRQSLGQGLEFLIYFQGNSAPDKSGLPSDRFSAERTGGSVSTLTIQRTQQEDSAVYLCASRPTPDRPANTGELFFGEGSRLTVL.

Here the CDR3 DNA reads TGCGCCAGCAGCTTGTACGACAGGGGGAGAAATGAGCAGTTCTTC. Translated: CASSLYDRGRNEQFF. V usage is TRBV5-1 and J usage is TRBJ2-1, with 9 bases fitting TRBD1. The CDR3 consists of 15 residues. With V trimmed by 1 base and J by 7 bases, 6 bases remained unmatched. Germline CDR1 and CDR2: SGHRS and YFSETQ. The full variable domain, rest sourced from reference TRBV5-1 and TRBJ2-1, is KAGVTQTPRYLIKTRGQQVTLSCSPISGHRSVSWYQQTPGQGLQFLFEYFSETQRNKGNFPGRFSGRQFSNSRSEMNVSTLELGDSALYLCASSLYDRGRNEQFFGPGTRLTVL.

Note on this clone: Other DNA sequences of this sample code for an identical CDR3. The V call is TRBV10-1, the J call TRBJ2-1, with D unclear. This CDR3 is 13 amino acids long. Trimming shortened V by 3 bases and J by 4 bases, and 7 bases separated the two germline ends. Germline loops: CDR1 WNHNN, CDR2 SYGVQD (reference sequence). CDR3 amino acids: CASSDSTYNEQFF. In nucleotides, the CDR3 is TGCGCCAGCAGTGATTCGACTTACAATGAGCAGTTCTTC.